This TCR beta chain was recovered during a study of blood T cell repertoires in COVID-19. J was trimmed by 6 bases and V by 3 bases; bases with no gene match: 7. The CDR3 loop spans 15 amino acids. Looked up from germline, CDR1 is SGDLS and CDR2 is YYNGEE. The method was immunoSEQ multiplex PCR; TCRdb's version includes in-frame clones alone and lacks a portion of them. The data hold 470,000 or so clones, with over 75% observed a single time. The V call is TRBV9, the J call TRBJ2-2, with 8 bases fitting TRBD1. The receptor was derived from a human donor in a cohort sampled during active COVID-19. Sequenced sample: peripheral blood. The CDR3 nucleotides are TGTGCCAGCAGCGCGAGGACAGGGAGTTCCGGGGAGCTGTTTTTT. Translation: CASSARTGSSGELFF.